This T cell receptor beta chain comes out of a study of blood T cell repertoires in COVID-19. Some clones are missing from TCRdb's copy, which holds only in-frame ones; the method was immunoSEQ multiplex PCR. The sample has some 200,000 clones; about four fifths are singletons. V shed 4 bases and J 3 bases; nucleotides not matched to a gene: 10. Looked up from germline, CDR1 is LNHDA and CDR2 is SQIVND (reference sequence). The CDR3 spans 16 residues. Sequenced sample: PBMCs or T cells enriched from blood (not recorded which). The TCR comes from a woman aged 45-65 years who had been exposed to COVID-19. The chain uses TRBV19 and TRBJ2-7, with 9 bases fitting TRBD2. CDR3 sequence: CASSKSSGESYYEQYF. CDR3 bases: TGTGCCAGTAGTAAGTCTAGCGGGGAGTCTTACTACGAGCAGTACTTC.